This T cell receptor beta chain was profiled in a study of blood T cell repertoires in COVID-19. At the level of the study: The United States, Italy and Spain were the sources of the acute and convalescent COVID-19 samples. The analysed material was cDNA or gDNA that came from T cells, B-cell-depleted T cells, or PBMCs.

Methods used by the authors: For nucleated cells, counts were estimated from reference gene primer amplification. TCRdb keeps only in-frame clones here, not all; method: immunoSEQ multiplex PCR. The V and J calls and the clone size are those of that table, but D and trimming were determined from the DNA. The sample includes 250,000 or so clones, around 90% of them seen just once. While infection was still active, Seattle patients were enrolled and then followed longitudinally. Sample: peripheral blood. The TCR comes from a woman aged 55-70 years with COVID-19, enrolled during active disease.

CDR3 sequence reads: CAWSIDREGNTIYF. CDR3 nucleotide sequence: TGTGCCTGGAGTATCGACAGGGAAGGAAACACCATATATTTT. The chain recombines TRBV30 with TRBJ1-3, with 7 positions matching TRBD1. V gave up 2 bases and J gave up 4 bases; unmatched junction bases: 5. This CDR3 spans 14 amino acids. The germline CDR1 and CDR2 sequences are GTSNPN and SVGIG (reference sequence).